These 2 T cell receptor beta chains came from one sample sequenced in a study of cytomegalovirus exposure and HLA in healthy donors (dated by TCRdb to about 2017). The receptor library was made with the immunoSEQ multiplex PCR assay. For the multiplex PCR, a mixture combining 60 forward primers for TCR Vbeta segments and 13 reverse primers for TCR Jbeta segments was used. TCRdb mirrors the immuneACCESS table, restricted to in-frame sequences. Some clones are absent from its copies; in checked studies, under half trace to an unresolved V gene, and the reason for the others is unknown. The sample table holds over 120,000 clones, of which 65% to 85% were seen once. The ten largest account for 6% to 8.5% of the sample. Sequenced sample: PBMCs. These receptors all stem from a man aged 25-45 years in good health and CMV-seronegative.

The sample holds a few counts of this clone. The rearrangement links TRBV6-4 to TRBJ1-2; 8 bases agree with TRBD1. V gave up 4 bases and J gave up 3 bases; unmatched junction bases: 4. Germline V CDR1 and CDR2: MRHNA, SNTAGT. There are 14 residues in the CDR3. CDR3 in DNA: TGTGCCAGCAGTGTTTCGACAGGGGACTATGGCTACACCTTC. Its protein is CASSVSTGDYGYTF.

The CDR3 nucleotides read TGTGCCAGCTCACCCCAGACTAGCGGGGCGGTCTACGAGCAGTACTTC. Translation gives CASSPQTSGAVYEQYF. The chain employs TRBV18 and TRBJ2-7; 11 bases line up with TRBD2. CDR1 is KGHSH, CDR2 LQKENI, per germline. The V segment lost 3 bases and the J segment 3 bases; nucleotides outside the gene matches: 7. CDR3 size: 16 residues.